This TCR beta chain was profiled in a study of Ad26.COV2.S vaccination and SARS-CoV-2 variants. CDR3 length: 14 amino acids. Germline-derived CDR1 and CDR2 are LGHDT and YNNKEL (reference sequence). V was cut by 0 bases and J by 9 bases, with 14 bases left in between. Clones were read by immunoSEQ multiplex PCR, and TCRdb kept only the in-frame ones, dropping some. Among more than 300,000 clones, about 82% were seen once, and the ten largest hold 1.9%. Treatment specified: roughly 18 received Ad26.COV2.S at low or high dose, single or two shots; about 5 received placebo; per-sample allocation not given. After the first vaccine or placebo injection, samples were drawn on day 63.

The input for sequencing was peripheral blood, taken in a trial of Ad26.COV2.S vaccine versus placebo. The sequence was obtained from a person aged 18 to 65 who received the Ad26.COV2.S COVID-19 vaccine or a placebo. The chain is built from TRBV3-1 (or the pseudogene TRBV3-2) and TRBJ1-2, with a weak D call TRBD1 (6 bases). The DNA for the CDR3 is TGTGCCAGCAGCCAAGAAGGATCTCAGGGGAGCTACACCTTC. It codes for CASSQEGSQGSYTF.